Included here is one T cell receptor (beta chain) sequence, with context. The data were taken from a study of T cell changes during pregnancy in multiple sclerosis. This table comes from immunoSEQ multiplex PCR, and its TCRdb copy is limited to in-frame clones, with some not included. Of some 90,000 clones in the sample, roughly 90% were seen once. With 1 base clipped from V and 2 bases from J, the junction kept 1 base outside the gene matches. The CDR3 contains 14 residues. CDR1 and CDR2 (germline): LGHNA, YNFKEQ. This clonotype was obtained from a female donor with multiple sclerosis, enrolled in a pregnancy study. The specimen comprised peripheral blood, sampled in the first trimester of pregnancy. This sequence joins TRBV4-2 and TRBJ2-5; 7 bases are a match to TRBD2. As DNA, the CDR3 is TGTGCCAGCAGCCAAGGACTAGCTCAAGAGACCCAGTACTTC. Translating it yields CASSQGLAQETQYF.